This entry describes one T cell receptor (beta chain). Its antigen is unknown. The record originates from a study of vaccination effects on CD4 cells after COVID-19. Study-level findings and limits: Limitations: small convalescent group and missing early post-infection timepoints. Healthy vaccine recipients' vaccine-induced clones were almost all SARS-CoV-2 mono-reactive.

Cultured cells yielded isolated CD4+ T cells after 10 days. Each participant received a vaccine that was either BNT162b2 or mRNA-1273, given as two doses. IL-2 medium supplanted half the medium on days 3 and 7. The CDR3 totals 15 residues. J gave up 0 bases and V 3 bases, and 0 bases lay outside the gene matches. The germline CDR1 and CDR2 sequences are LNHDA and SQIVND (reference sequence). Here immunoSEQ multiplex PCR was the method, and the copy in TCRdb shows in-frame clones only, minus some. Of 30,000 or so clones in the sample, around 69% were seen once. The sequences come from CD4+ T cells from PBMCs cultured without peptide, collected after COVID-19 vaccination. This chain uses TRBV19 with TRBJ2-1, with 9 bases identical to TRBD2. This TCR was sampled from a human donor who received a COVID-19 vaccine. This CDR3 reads CASSMTSGSYNEQFF. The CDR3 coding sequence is TGTGCCAGTAGTATGACTAGCGGCTCCTACAATGAGCAGTTCTTC.